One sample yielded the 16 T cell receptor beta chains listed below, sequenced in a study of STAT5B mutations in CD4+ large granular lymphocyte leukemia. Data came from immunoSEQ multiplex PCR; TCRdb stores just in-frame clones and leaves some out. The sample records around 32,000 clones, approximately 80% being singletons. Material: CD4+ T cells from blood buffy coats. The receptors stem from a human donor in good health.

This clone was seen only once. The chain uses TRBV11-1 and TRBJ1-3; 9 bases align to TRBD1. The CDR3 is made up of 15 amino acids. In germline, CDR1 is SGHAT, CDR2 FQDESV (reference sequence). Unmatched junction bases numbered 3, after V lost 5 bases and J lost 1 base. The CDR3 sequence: CASSHGTGSGNTIYF. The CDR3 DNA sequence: TGTGCCAGCAGCCACGGGACAGGGTCTGGAAACACCATATATTTT.

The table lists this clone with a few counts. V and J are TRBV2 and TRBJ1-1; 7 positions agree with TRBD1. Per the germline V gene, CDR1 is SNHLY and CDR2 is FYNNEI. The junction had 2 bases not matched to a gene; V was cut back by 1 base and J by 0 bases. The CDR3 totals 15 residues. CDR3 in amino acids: CASSEGTGLNTEAFF. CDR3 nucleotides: TGTGCCAGCAGTGAAGGGACAGGTTTGAACACTGAAGCTTTCTTT.

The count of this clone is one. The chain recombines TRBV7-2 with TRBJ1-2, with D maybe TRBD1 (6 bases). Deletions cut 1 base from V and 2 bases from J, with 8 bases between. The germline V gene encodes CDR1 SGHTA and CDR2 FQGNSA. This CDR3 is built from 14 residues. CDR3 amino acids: CASSLGGGNYGYTF. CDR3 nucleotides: TGTGCCAGCAGCTTAGGAGGGGGGAACTATGGCTACACCTTC.

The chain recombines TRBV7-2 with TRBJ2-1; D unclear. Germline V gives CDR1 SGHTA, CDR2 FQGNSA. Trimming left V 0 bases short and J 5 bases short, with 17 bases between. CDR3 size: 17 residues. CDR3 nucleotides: TGTGCCAGCAGCTTAGCGTATACCCCAAGATTGAACAATGAGCAGTTCTTC. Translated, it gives CASSLAYTPRLNNEQFF.

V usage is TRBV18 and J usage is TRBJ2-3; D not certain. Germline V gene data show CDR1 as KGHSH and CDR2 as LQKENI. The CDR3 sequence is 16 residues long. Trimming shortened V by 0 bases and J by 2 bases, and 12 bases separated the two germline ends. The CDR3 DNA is TGTGCCAGCTCACCACCGATTAGTCAGTCCACAGATACGCAGTATTTT. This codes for CASSPPISQSTDTQYF.

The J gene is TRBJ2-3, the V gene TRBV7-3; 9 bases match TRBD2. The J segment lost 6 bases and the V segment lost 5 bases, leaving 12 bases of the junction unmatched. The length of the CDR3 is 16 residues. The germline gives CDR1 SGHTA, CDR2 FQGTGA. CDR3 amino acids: CASSQARRGGQDTQYF. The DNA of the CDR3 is TGTGCCAGCAGCCAGGCAAGGCGGGGGGGCCAGGATACGCAGTATTTT.

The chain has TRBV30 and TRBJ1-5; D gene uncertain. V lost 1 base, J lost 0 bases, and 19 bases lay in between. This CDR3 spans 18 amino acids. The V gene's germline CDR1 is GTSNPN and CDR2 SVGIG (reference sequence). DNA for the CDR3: TGTGCCTGGAGTGAGGGCCTTCAAACGGACTATAGCAATCAGCCCCAGCATTTT. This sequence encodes CAWSEGLQTDYSNQPQHF. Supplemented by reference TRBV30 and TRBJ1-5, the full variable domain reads SQTIHQWPATLVQPVGSPLSLECTVEGTSNPNLYWYRQAAGRGLQLLFYSVGIGQISSEVPQNLSASRPQDRQFILSSKKLLLSDSGFYLCAWSEGLQTDYSNQPQHFGDGTRLSIL.

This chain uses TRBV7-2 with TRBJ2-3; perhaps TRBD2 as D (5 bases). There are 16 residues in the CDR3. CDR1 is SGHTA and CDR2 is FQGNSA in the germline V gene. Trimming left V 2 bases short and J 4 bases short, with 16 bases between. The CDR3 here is CASSLFLRLPPDTQYF. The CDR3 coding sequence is TGTGCCAGCAGCTTATTTCTGCGACTACCTCCAGATACGCAGTATTTT.

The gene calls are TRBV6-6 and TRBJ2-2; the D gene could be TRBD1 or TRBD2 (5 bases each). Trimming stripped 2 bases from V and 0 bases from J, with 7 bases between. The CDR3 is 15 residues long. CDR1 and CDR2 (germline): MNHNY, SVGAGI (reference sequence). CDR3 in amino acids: CASSYGDANTGELFF. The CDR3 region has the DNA TGTGCCAGCAGTTACGGGGACGCGAACACCGGGGAGCTGTTTTTT.

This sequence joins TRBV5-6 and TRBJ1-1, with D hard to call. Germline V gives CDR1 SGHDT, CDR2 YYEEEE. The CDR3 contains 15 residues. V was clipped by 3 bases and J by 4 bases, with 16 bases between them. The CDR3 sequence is CASSSPGQVGTEAFF. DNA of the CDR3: TGTGCCAGCAGCTCCCCTGGTCAGGTGGGCACTGAAGCTTTCTTT.

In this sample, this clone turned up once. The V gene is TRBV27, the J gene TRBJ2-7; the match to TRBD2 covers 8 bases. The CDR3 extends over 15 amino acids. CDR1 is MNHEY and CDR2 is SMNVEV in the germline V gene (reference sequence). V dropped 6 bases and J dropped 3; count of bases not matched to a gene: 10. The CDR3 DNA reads TGTGCCAGCAGCTCCCATCAAGCGGGAGACTACGAGCAGTACTTC. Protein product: CASSSHQAGDYEQYF.

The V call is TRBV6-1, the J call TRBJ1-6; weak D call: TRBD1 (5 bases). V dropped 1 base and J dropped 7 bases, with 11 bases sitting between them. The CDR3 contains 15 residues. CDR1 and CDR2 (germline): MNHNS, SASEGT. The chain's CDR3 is CASSEVGGKNSPLHF. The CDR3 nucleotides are TGTGCCAGCAGTGAAGTCGGGGGAAAAAATTCACCCCTCCACTTT.

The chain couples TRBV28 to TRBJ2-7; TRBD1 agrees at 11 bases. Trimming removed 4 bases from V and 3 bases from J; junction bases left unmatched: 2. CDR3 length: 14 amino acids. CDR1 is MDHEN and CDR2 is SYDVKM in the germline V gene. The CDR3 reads CASSSGQGVYEQYF. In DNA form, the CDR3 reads TGTGCCAGCAGTTCGGGACAGGGGGTCTACGAGCAGTACTTC. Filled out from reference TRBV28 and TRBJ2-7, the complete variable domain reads DVKVTQSSRYLVKRTGEKVFLECVQDMDHENMFWYRQDPGLGLRLIYFSYDVKMKEKGDIPEGYSVSREKKERFSLILESASTNQTSMYLCASSSGQGVYEQYFGPGTRLTVT.

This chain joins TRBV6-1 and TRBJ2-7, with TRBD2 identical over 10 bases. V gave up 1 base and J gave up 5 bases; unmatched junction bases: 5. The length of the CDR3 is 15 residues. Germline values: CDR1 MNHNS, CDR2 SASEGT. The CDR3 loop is CASSEGASGRHEQYF. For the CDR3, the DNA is TGTGCCAGCAGTGAAGGGGCTAGCGGGAGACACGAGCAGTACTTC.

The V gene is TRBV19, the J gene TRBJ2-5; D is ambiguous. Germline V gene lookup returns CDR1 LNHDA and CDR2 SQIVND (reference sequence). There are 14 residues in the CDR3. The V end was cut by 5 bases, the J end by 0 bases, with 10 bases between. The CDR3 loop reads CASSAMTYQETQYF. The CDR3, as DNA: TGTGCCAGTAGTGCTATGACGTACCAAGAGACCCAGTACTTC.

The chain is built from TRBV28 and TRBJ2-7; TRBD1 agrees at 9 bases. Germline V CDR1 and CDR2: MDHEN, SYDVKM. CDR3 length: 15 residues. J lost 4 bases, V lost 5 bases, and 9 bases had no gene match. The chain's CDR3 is CASSPTGQGRYEQYF. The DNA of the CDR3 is TGTGCCAGCAGTCCTACGGGACAGGGTAGGTACGAGCAGTACTTC.